Sequencing of this T cell receptor (beta chain) was carried out in a study of blood T cell repertoires in COVID-19. Sequencing was performed with immunoSEQ multiplex PCR; in TCRdb, only in-frame clones are kept and a portion is missing. This sample has under 200,000 clones, with almost 85% found just once. The CDR3 spans 14 residues. Germline-derived CDR1 and CDR2 are SGHRS and YFSETQ. V lost 0 bases to trimming and J lost 8 bases, with 11 bases between them. Researchers sorted participants into cohorts using their self-reported clinical history. Recovery meant two consecutive negative NP/OP PCR tests, professional clearance, or resolved symptoms.

The chain joins TRBV5-1 to TRBJ1-4; D gene uncertain. The sample consisted of PBMCs or T cells enriched from blood (not recorded which). This TCR derives from a man in his fifties or sixties who had recovered from COVID-19. The CDR3 bases are TGCGCCAGCAGCTTGGGGTCAGGAAGCGAAAAACTGTTTTTT. Protein: CASSLGSGSEKLFF.